The 4 T cell receptor beta chains below were found in one sample sequenced in a study of T-cell reconstitution after alpha-beta-depleted transplantation in children. TCRbeta library preparation incorporated unique molecular identifiers. Via MiXCR, TCRdb re-called the PCR reads, giving one row per CDR3 protein. Of roughly 670,000 distinct CDR3 sequences listed, around 13% are singletons. Here the sequenced sample was PBMCs, taken before TCRalphabeta/CD19-depleted stem cell transplant. The origin of the receptors is a girl aged 2 to 10 with congenital amegakaryocytic thrombocytopenia, due to receive a stem cell transplant.

The V gene is TRBV2, the J gene TRBJ2-1; D is perhaps TRBD1 or TRBD2 (5 bases each). Germline V lookup: CDR1 SNHLY, CDR2 FYNNEI. Trimming stripped 6 bases from V and 5 bases from J, with 14 bases between. The CDR3 loop spans 14 amino acids. The CDR3 sequence: CASRVPGPNNEQFF. CDR3 in DNA: TGTGCCAGCAGGGTACCGGGGCCTAACAATGAGCAGTTCTTC.

The chain employs TRBV11-2 and TRBJ2-7, with 9 positions matching TRBD2. With 0 bases clipped from V and 9 bases from J, the junction kept 3 bases outside the gene matches. The CDR3 contains 13 residues. In germline, CDR1 is SGHAT, CDR2 FQNNGV. The CDR3 DNA is TGTGCCAGCAGCTTAGAGCGGGAGGGTCCGCAGTACTTC. Translation: CASSLEREGPQYF.

This clonotype was seen repeatedly, ten times or more. The rearrangement links TRBV28 to TRBJ2-1; maybe TRBD1 (6 bases). The CDR3 is 17 residues long. Germline values: CDR1 MDHEN, CDR2 SYDVKM. V was pared by 2 bases and J by 3 bases, with 17 bases between. Here the CDR3 reads CASSLTVLAGDYNEQFF. As DNA, the CDR3 is TGTGCCAGCAGTTTAACCGTCTTGGCAGGGGACTACAATGAGCAGTTCTTC.

This clonotype was detected ten times or more. J is TRBJ2-5 and V is TRBV15; maybe TRBD2 (6 bases). Germline V gene sequence: CDR1 LNHNV, CDR2 YYDKDF (reference sequence). V dropped 8 bases and J dropped 5 bases, with 15 bases sitting between them. The CDR3 totals 13 residues. DNA of the CDR3: TGTGCCACCCTCAGACTAGGGTATGAGACCCAGTACTTC. Translated: CATLRLGYETQYF.